This T cell receptor beta chain was captured in a study of graft-versus-host responses after intestinal transplantation. V was pared by 5 bases and J by 1 base, with 20 bases between. This CDR3 contains 18 residues. Germline assignment: CDR1 SGHVS and CDR2 FQNEAQ. Only in-frame clones appear in the TCRdb table, and some are missing; sequencing was by immunoSEQ multiplex PCR. The data hold around 69,000 clones, with 90% observed a single time. Whole-study results and caveats: Allografts carried high graft-versus-host to host-versus-graft clonal ratios in patients having graft-donor T cell macrochimerism. GvH clones detected in recipient marrow included some appearing first in ileum or blood. Maximum circulating GvH clone levels tracked with early post-transplant HvG decreases.

As to this clone: As yet, its antigen is unknown.

Here the sequenced sample was unstimulated CD8+ T cells sorted from spleen or lymph node cells, taken before transplant. The rearrangement links TRBV7-8 to TRBJ2-2; the D is unclear. The sequence came from a human donor who was the organ donor for an intestinal transplant. The CDR3 protein is CASSLIVSPSRNTGELFF. In nucleotides, the CDR3 is TGTGCCAGCAGCCTAATTGTTAGCCCATCCCGGAACACCGGGGAGCTGTTTTTT. Combining the CDR3 with reference TRBV7-8 and TRBJ2-2 gives the whole variable domain GAGVSQSPRYKVAKRGQDVALRCDPISGHVSLFWYQQALGQGPEFLTYFQNEAQLDKSGLPSDRFFAERPEGSVSTLKIQRTQQEDSAVYLCASSLIVSPSRNTGELFFGEGSRLTVL.